This TCR beta chain derives from a study of cytomegalovirus exposure and HLA in healthy donors. Findings and caveats of the study: High sensitivity and specificity were reportedly achieved when the classifier diagnosed cytomegalovirus status. Many donors shared some public TCRs, even though most TCR sequences were rare. Subsequent analysis revealed that first-cohort TCR clusters tended to co-occur in the 120 or so validation repertoires.

Only a few counts were recorded for this clone. What it binds is unknown. Measured with immunoSEQ multiplex PCR; TCRdb has only the in-frame clones, and not every one. The repertoire holds approximately 100,000 clones, about 87% seen once, with around 1.7% in the top ten. The TCR originated in a woman under 30 in good health and CMV-seropositive. Sequencing used PBMCs.

The CDR3 nucleotides read TGTGCCATCAGTGACCGGGACAGGGGTAATCAGCCCCAGCATTTT. The encoded protein is CAISDRDRGNQPQHF. This rearrangement joins TRBV10-3 to TRBJ1-5; TRBD1 matches at 10 bases. The CDR3 has 15 residues. From germline, CDR1 is ENHRY and CDR2 SYGVKD. Trimming cost V 3 bases and J 4 bases; bases outside gene matches: 3.